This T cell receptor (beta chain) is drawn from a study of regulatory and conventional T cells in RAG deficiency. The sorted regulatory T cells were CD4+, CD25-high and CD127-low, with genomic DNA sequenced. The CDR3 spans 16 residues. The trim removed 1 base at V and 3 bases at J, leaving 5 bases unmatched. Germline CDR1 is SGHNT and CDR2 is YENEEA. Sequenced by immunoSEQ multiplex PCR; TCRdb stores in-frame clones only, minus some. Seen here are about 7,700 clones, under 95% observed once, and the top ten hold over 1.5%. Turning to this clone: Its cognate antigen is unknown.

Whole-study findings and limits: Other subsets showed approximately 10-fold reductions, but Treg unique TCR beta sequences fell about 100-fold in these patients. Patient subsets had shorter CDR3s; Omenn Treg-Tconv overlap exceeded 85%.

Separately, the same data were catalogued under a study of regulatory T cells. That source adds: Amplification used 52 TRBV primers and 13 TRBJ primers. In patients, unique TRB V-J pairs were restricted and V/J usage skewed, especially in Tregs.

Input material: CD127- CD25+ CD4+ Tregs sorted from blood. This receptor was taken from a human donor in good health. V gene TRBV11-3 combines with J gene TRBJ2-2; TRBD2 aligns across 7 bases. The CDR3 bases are TGTGCCAGCAGCTTAGGCGGGGGTCTTCACACCGGGGAGCTGTTTTTT. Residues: CASSLGGGLHTGELFF.